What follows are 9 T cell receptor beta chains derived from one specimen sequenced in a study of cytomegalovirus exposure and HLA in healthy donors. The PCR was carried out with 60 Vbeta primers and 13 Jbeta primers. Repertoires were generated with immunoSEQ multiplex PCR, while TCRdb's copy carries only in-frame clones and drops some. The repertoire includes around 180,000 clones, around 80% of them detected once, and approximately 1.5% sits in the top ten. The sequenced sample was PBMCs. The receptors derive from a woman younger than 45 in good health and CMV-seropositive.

The CDR3 loop reads CAWAPQGPGETQYF. In DNA, the CDR3 is TGTGCCTGGGCCCCCCAGGGGCCAGGGGAGACCCAGTACTTC. The chain combines TRBV30 with TRBJ2-5; perhaps TRBD1 as D (6 bases). Between the trimmed V and J ends, which lost 5 bases and 5 bases, there was a span of 18 bases. The CDR3 is made up of 14 amino acids. Germline V lookup: CDR1 GTSNPN, CDR2 SVGIG (reference sequence).

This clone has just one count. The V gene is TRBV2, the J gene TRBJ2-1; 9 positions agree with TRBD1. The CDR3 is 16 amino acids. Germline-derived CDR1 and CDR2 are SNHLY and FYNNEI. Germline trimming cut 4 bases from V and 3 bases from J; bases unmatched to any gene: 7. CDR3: CASSGGQGNSYNEQFF. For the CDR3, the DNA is TGTGCCAGCAGTGGGGGACAGGGAAACAGCTACAATGAGCAGTTCTTC.

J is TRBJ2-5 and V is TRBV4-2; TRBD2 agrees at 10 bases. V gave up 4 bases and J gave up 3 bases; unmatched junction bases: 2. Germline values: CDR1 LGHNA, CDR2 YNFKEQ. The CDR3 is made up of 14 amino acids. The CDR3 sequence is CASSPLAGEETQYF. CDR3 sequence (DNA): TGTGCCAGCAGCCCCCTAGCGGGAGAAGAGACCCAGTACTTC.

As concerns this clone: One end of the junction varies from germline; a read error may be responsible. The CDR3 DNA sequence: TGCGCTTCGTCGGGGGGGCGATATGGCTACACCTTC. Translating it yields CASSGGRYGYTF. The rearrangement links TRBV28 to TRBJ1-2, with a tentative D call TRBD1 (6 bases). CDR1 and CDR2 (germline): MDHEN, SYDVKM. The CDR3 has 12 residues.

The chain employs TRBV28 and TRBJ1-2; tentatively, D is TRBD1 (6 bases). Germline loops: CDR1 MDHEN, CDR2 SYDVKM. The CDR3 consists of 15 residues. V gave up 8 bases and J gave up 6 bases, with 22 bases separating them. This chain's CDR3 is CASSRVTGPLNGYTF. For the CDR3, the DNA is TGTGCCAGCTCCAGGGTGACAGGTCCCCTAAATGGCTACACCTTC.

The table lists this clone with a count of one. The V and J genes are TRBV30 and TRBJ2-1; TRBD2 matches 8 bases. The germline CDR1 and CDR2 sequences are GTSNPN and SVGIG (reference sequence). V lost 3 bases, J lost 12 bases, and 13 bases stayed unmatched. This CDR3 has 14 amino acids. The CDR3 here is CAWSALLGRGGQFF. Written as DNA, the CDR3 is TGTGCCTGGAGCGCATTACTTGGCCGGGGGGGGCAGTTCTTC.

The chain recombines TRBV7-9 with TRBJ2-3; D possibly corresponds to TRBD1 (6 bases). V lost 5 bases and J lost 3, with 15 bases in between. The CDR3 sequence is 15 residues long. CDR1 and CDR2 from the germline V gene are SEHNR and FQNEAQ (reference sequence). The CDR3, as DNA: TGTGCCAGCAGCCCAACAGGGTTAGGGACAGATACGCAGTATTTT. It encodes CASSPTGLGTDTQYF. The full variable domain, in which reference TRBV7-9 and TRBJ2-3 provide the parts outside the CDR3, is DTGVSQNPRHKITKRGQNVTFRCDPISEHNRLYWYRQTLGQGPEFLTYFQNEAQLEKSRLLSDRFSAERPKGSFSTLEIQRTEQGDSAMYLCASSPTGLGTDTQYFGPGTRLTVL.

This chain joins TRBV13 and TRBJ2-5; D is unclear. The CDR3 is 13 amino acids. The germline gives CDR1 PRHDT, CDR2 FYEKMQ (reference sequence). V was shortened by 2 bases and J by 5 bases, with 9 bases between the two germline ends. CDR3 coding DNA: TGTGCCAGCAGCTTAAACTTCGGGGAGACCCAGTACTTC. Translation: CASSLNFGETQYF.

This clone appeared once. DNA for the CDR3: TGTGCCAGCAGCTTACAAGGGGCCGGAAACACCATATATTTT. Amino acid sequence: CASSLQGAGNTIYF. The chain carries TRBV7-8 and TRBJ1-3, with D perhaps matching TRBD1 (5 bases). V lost 2 bases and J 4 bases, leaving 9 bases between the germline ends. The CDR3 covers 14 residues. Germline CDR1 reads SGHVS; CDR2 reads FQNEAQ.